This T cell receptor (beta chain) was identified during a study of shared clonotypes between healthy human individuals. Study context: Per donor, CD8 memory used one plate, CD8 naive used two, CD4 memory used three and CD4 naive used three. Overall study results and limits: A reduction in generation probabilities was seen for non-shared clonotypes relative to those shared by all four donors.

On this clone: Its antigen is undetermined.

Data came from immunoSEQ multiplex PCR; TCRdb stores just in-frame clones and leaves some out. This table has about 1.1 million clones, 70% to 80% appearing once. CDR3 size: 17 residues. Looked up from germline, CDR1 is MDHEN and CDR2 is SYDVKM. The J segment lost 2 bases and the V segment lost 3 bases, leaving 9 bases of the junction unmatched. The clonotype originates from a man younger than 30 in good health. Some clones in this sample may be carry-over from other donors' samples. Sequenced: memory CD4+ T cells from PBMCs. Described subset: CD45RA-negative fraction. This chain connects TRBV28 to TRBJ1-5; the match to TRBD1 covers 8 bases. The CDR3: CASSFYRGAIGNQPQHF. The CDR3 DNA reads TGTGCCAGCAGTTTTTACAGGGGGGCGATTGGCAATCAGCCCCAGCATTTT.